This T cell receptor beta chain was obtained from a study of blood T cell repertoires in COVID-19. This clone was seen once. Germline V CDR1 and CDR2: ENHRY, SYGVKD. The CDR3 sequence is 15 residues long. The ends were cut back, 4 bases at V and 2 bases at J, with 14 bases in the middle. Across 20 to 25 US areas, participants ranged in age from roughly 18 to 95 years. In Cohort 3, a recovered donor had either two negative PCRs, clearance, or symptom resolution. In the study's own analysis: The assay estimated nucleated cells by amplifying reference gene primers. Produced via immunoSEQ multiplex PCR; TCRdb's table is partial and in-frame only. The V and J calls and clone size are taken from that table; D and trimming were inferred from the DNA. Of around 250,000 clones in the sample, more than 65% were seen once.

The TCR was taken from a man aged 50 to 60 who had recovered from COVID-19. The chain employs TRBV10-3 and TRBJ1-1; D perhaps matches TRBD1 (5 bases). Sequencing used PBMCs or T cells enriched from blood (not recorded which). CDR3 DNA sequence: TGTGCCATCAGTGGCCTGGCGGGACCCAACACTGAAGCTTTCTTT. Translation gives CAISGLAGPNTEAFF.